This TCR beta chain was identified in a study of T cell responses to AZD1222 COVID-19 vaccine. The study, taken as a whole, reports: Vaccine-associated CD4 TCRs spanned spike, dominant at 160-218 and 743-854. Unmutated variant regions are reportedly the target of nearly half of TCRs that are spike-specific.

Generated by immunoSEQ multiplex PCR, the TCRdb table keeps only in-frame clones and is missing some. The sample carries about 110,000 clones, about 80% recorded once. The germline V and J ends were trimmed by 5 bases and 3 bases, with 14 bases remaining between them. Germline V gene lookup returns CDR1 MNHEY and CDR2 SVGAGI. This CDR3 spans 15 amino acids. Notes on this clone: Antigen specificity is unknown.

The source is an adult in good health. V gene TRBV6-5 combines with J gene TRBJ2-1; D not resolved. The source was peripheral blood, collected on day 0 of AZD1222 vaccination. The DNA of the CDR3 is TGTGCCAGCAGTCTGGCTCCACCGGGCTACAATGAGCAGTTCTTC. Translated, it gives CASSLAPPGYNEQFF.